A single sample gave rise to the 14 T cell receptor beta chains below, sequenced in a study of radiation and T cells in renal cell carcinoma. Here immunoSEQ multiplex PCR was the method, and the copy in TCRdb shows in-frame clones only, minus some. The sample carries 100,000 to 150,000 clones, 88% recorded once. Described time point: blood 2 weeks post-SBRT. Treatment in this sample: 15 Gy SBRT to primary tumor, nephrectomy 4 weeks later. The sequences come from blood, collected from a patient whose treatment included radiotherapy and nephrectomy. The source is a woman in her sixties or seventies with renal cell carcinoma.

This chain links TRBV27 with TRBJ2-7; 12 nucleotides align to TRBD2. J was trimmed by 2 bases and V by 6 bases; bases with no gene match: 5. The CDR3 sequence is 15 residues long. CDR1 MNHEY and CDR2 SMNVEV come from the germline V gene (reference sequence). The CDR3 sequence is CASSNGLAGTYEQYF. In DNA form, the CDR3 reads TGTGCCAGCAGCAATGGACTAGCGGGAACCTACGAGCAGTACTTC.

The chain is built from TRBV9 and TRBJ2-2; TRBD1 might be the D (6 bases). The germline gives CDR1 SGDLS, CDR2 YYNGEE. The V end lost 0 bases, the J end lost 1 base, and 10 bases lay between the germline ends. This CDR3 is built from 16 residues. The CDR3 is CASSVGGRGNTGELFF. In nucleotides, the CDR3 is TGTGCCAGCAGCGTAGGAGGCAGGGGGAACACCGGGGAGCTGTTTTTT. The full variable domain, its missing parts supplied by reference TRBV9 and TRBJ2-2, is DSGVTQTPKHLITATGQRVTLRCSPRSGDLSVYWYQQSLDQGLQFLIQYYNGEERAKGNILERFSAQQFPDLHSELNLSSLELGDSALYFCASSVGGRGNTGELFFGEGSRLTVL.

The V call is TRBV30, the J call TRBJ1-1, with D maybe TRBD1 (5 bases). Germline V lookup: CDR1 GTSNPN, CDR2 SVGIG (reference sequence). The germline V and J ends were trimmed by 0 bases and 7 bases, with 9 bases remaining between them. The CDR3 sequence is 12 residues long. For the CDR3, the DNA is TGTGCCTGGAGTGTATGGGGGATTGAAGCTTTCTTT. Translating gives CAWSVWGIEAFF.

V is TRBV19 and J is TRBJ2-6; D is possibly TRBD2 (5 bases). This CDR3 has 16 residues. In germline, CDR1 is LNHDA, CDR2 SQIVND (reference sequence). Deletions cut 3 bases from V and 3 bases from J, with 12 bases between. CDR3 DNA sequence: TGTGCCAGTAGTATGCAACTCGGGGTTGGGGCCAACGTCCTGACTTTC. Amino acid sequence: CASSMQLGVGANVLTF.

The V and J genes are TRBV6-1 and TRBJ1-1, with D perhaps TRBD1 (6 bases). CDR1 is MNHNS, CDR2 SASEGT, per germline. The CDR3 sequence is 13 residues long. Trimming left V 7 bases short and J 5 bases short, with 14 bases between. The CDR3 here is CASNNRGMTEAFF. The CDR3 DNA sequence: TGTGCCAGCAACAATAGGGGGATGACTGAAGCTTTCTTT.

CDR3 nucleotides: TGTGCCAGCAGCTCGCTCGGACTCTTAGACGGGGAAAACATTCAGTACTTC. Amino acid sequence: CASSSLGLLDGENIQYF. The V call is TRBV7-9, the J call TRBJ2-4; D is possibly TRBD2 (5 bases). The V end lost 4 bases, the J end lost 5 bases, and 21 bases lay between the germline ends. This CDR3 has 17 amino acids. Per germline, CDR1 SEHNR and CDR2 FQNEAQ (reference sequence).

This clone has a single count. V is TRBV5-1 and J is TRBJ2-3; D not resolved. The ends were cut back, 0 bases at V and 2 bases at J, with 7 bases in the middle. The CDR3 length is 14 residues. The germline V gene encodes CDR1 SGHRS and CDR2 YFSETQ. The CDR3, as DNA: TGCGCCAGCAGCTTGGATTCGAACACAGATACGCAGTATTTT. Amino acids: CASSLDSNTDTQYF.

The CDR3 DNA reads as TGTGCCAGCAGCTTAGGCGAAGTAGCGGGGGGGCCTAGCACAGATACGCAGTATTTT. Residues: CASSLGEVAGGPSTDTQYF. The chain links TRBV13 to TRBJ2-3, with 11 positions matching TRBD2. In germline, CDR1 is PRHDT, CDR2 FYEKMQ (reference sequence). The CDR3 sequence is 19 residues long. The V gene end was trimmed by 0 bases and the J gene end by 0 bases; junction bases not matched to a gene: 8.

This clone came up once. The chain links TRBV30 to TRBJ2-7, with D possibly matching TRBD2 (6 bases). The ends were cut back, 0 bases at V and 2 bases at J, with 14 bases in the middle. CDR1 is GTSNPN and CDR2 is SVGIG in the germline V gene (reference sequence). The CDR3 consists of 15 residues. The CDR3 spells CAWSVGPGGTYEQYF. DNA for the CDR3: TGTGCCTGGAGTGTAGGACCCGGAGGGACCTACGAGCAGTACTTC. Complete variable domain (other parts from reference TRBV30 and TRBJ2-7): SQTIHQWPATLVQPVGSPLSLECTVEGTSNPNLYWYRQAAGRGLQLLFYSVGIGQISSEVPQNLSASRPQDRQFILSSKKLLLSDSGFYLCAWSVGPGGTYEQYFGPGTRLTVT.

This chain uses TRBV7-2 with TRBJ2-2, with 11 positions matching TRBD2. Germline-derived CDR1 and CDR2 are SGHTA and FQGNSA. This CDR3 spans 15 amino acids. The trim removed 8 bases at V and 6 bases at J, leaving 8 bases unmatched. Here the CDR3 DNA reads TGTGCCAGCGGGGTAGCGGGGGGGCCCTCCGGGGAGCTGTTTTTT. Protein sequence: CASGVAGGPSGELFF. Using reference TRBV7-2 and TRBJ2-2 for the parts outside the CDR3, the full variable domain is GAGVSQSPSNKVTEKGKDVELRCDPISGHTALYWYRQSLGQGLEFLIYFQGNSAPDKSGLPSDRFSAERTGGSVSTLTIQRTQQEDSAVYLCASGVAGGPSGELFFGEGSRLTVL.

The CDR3 protein is CASSARVLVGEQYF. DNA of the CDR3: TGTGCCAGCAGTGCCAGGGTGTTGGTGGGCGAGCAGTACTTC. This rearrangement joins TRBV2 to TRBJ2-7; tentatively, D is TRBD1 (5 bases). Germline V gene sequence: CDR1 SNHLY, CDR2 FYNNEI. V dropped 4 bases and J dropped 6 bases, with 16 bases sitting between them. CDR3 size: 14 residues.

The chain combines TRBV7-6 with TRBJ1-6; possible D gene TRBD1, 5 bases. This CDR3 is built from 15 residues. The germline CDR1 and CDR2 sequences are SGHVS and FNYEAQ. Trimming cost V 5 bases and J 7 bases, with 15 bases left between them. CDR3 in amino acids: CASSGTWGGNSPLHF. The CDR3 DNA reads as TGTGCCAGCAGCGGGACGTGGGGCGGGAATTCACCCCTCCACTTT.

The table lists this clone with a few counts. This chain joins TRBV7-9 and TRBJ2-7; 9 bases fit TRBD1. CDR1 is SEHNR, CDR2 FQNEAQ, per germline (reference sequence). The CDR3 consists of 12 residues. The V gene end was trimmed by 4 bases and the J gene end by 10 bases; junction bases not matched to a gene: 5. CDR3 region: CASSSNRGRQYF. CDR3 bases: TGTGCCAGCAGCTCAAACAGGGGGCGTCAGTACTTC.

V and J are TRBV18 and TRBJ2-2; D is possibly TRBD2 (6 bases). Germline V lookup: CDR1 KGHSH, CDR2 LQKENI. This CDR3 region has 16 residues. The ends were cut back, 2 bases at V and 7 bases at J, with 17 bases in the middle. CDR3 nucleotides: TGTGCCAGCTCACCAAGACCGGGACCGGGGGTCGGGGAGCTGTTTTTT. Its translation: CASSPRPGPGVGELFF.